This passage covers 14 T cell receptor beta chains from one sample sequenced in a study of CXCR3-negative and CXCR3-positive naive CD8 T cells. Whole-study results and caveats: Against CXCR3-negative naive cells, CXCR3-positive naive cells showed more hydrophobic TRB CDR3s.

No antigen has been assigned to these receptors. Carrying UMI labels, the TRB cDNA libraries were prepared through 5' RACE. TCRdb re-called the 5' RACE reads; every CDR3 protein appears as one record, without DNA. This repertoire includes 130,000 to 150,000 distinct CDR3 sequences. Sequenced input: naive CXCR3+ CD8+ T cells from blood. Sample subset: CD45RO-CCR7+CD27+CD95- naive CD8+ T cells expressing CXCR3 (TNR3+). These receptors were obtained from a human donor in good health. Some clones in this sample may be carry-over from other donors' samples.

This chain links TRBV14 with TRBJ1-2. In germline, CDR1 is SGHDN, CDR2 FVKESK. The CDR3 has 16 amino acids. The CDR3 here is CASSQGESGITLRYTF.

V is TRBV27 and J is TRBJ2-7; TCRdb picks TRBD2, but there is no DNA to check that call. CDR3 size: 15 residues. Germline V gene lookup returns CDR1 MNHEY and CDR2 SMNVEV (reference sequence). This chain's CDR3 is CASSPAGGFSYEQYF.

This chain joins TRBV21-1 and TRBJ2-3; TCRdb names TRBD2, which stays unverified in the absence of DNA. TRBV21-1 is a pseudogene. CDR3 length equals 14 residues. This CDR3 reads CASSKAGRTDTQYF.

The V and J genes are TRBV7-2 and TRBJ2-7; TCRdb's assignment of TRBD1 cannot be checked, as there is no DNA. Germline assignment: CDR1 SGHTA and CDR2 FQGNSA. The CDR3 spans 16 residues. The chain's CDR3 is CASSLHRENPSYEQYF.

This chain's CDR3 is CASSPRGQGFMSYGYTF. The rearrangement joins TRBV28 to TRBJ1-2; TCRdb's D gene call, TRBD1, goes unchecked for lack of DNA. Looked up from germline, CDR1 is MDHEN and CDR2 is SYDVKM. This CDR3 is 17 amino acids long.

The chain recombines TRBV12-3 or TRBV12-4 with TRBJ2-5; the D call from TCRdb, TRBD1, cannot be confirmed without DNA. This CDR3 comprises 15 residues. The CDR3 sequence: CASSFARDAQETQYF.

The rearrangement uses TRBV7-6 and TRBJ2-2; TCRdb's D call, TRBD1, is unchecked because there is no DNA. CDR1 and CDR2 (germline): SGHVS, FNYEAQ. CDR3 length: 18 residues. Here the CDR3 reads CASSLRVGQTPNTGELFF.

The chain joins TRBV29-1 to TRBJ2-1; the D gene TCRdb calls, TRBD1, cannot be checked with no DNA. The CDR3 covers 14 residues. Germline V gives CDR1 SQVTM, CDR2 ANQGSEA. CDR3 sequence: CSPLTGPPYNEQFF.

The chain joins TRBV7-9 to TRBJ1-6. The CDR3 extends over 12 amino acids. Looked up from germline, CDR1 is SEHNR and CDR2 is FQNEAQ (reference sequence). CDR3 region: CASSLYNSPLHF.

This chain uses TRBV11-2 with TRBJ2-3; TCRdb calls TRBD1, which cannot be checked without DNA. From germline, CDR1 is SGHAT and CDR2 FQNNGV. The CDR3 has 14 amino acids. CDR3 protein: CASSFVREPDTQYF.

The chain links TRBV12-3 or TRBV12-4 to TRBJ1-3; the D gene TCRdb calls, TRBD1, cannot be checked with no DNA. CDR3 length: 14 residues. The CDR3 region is CAIAHAYSGNTIYF.

CDR3: CASSADRDFFLYEQYF. The chain recombines TRBV7-2 with TRBJ2-7; TCRdb's D call, TRBD1, is unchecked because there is no DNA. The CDR3 length is 16 residues. Per germline, CDR1 SGHTA and CDR2 FQGNSA.

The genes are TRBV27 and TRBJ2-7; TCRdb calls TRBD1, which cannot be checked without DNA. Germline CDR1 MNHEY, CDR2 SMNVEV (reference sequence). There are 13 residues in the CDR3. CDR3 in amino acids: CASSPTGNYEQYF.

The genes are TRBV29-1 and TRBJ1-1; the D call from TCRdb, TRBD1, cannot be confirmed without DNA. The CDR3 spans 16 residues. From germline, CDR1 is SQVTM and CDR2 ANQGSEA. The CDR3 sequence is CSAGSGTDFGGTEAFF.